This is a list of T cell receptor beta chains from one sample in a study of blood T cell repertoires in COVID-19. Sequencing used immunoSEQ multiplex PCR; TCRdb keeps in-frame clones, though not all of them. The data show 200,000 to 250,000 clones, with about 86% seen just once and approximately 2.5% held by the top ten. Sequenced input: peripheral blood. These TCRs come from a woman aged 55-69 years with acute or convalescent COVID-19. Each CDR3 is given with its conserved first and last residue. A D gene is named only where the DNA matches it firmly. For some rows the clone size is stated as once, few or many, or as a class when expanded; others skip it.

J gene: TRBJ2-1
V gene: TRBV29-1
clone size: NA
D gene: NA
CDR3 protein: CSAGRGTTHNEQFF
CDR3 DNA: TGCAGCGCCGGGCGCGGGACCACGCACAATGAGCAGTTCTTC

J gene: TRBJ2-7
V gene: TRBV7-9
clone size: NA
D gene: TRBD1
CDR3 protein: CASSVQGVGYEQYF
CDR3 DNA: TGTGCCAGCAGCGTACAGGGGGTCGGTTACGAGCAGTACTTC

J gene: TRBJ1-5
V gene: TRBV19
clone size: NA
D gene: NA
CDR3 protein: CASRQGSNSNQPQHF
CDR3 DNA: TGTGCCAGTAGGCAGGGCTCTAATAGCAATCAGCCCCAGCATTTT

J gene: TRBJ1-1
V gene: TRBV3-1/TRBV3-2
clone size: NA
D gene: NA
CDR3 protein: CASRVGVQGSNTEAFF
CDR3 DNA: TGTGCCAGCCGCGTAGGCGTCCAGGGGAGCAACACTGAAGCTTTCTTT

J gene: TRBJ1-1
V gene: TRBV3-1/TRBV3-2
clone size: NA
D gene: TRBD1
CDR3 protein: CASSPSDRGLAEAFF
CDR3 DNA: TGTGCCAGCAGCCCTTCGGACAGGGGGCTCGCTGAAGCTTTCTTT

J gene: TRBJ1-2
V gene: TRBV6-5
clone size: NA
D gene: TRBD1
CDR3 protein: CASSSQTNRGQGYTF
CDR3 DNA: TGTGCCAGCAGTTCCCAAACGAACAGGGGGCAGGGCTACACCTTC

J gene: TRBJ2-1
V gene: TRBV6-5
clone size: NA
D gene: TRBD2
CDR3 protein: CASGASGVYEQFF
CDR3 DNA: TGTGCCAGCGGAGCCAGCGGGGTCTATGAGCAGTTCTTC

J gene: TRBJ1-2
V gene: TRBV6-5
clone size: NA
D gene: NA
CDR3 protein: CASSSRGEGYTF
CDR3 DNA: TGTGCCAGCAGCTCCCGGGGGGAAGGCTACACCTTC

J gene: TRBJ2-1
V gene: TRBV10-3
clone size: NA
D gene: NA
CDR3 protein: CAIAGGDRGNEQFF
CDR3 DNA: TGTGCCATCGCGGGGGGGGACAGGGGCAATGAGCAGTTCTTC

J gene: TRBJ2-2
V gene: TRBV10-3
clone size: NA
D gene: TRBD1
CDR3 protein: CATSEGQTTGELFF
CDR3 DNA: TGTGCCACCAGCGAGGGACAGACCACCGGGGAGCTGTTTTTT

J gene: TRBJ2-1
V gene: TRBV6-5
clone size: NA
D gene: TRBD1
CDR3 protein: CATNRDRGYNEQFF
CDR3 DNA: TGTGCCACTAACCGGGACAGGGGATACAATGAGCAGTTCTTC

J gene: TRBJ2-3
V gene: TRBV10-3
clone size: few
D gene: NA
CDR3 protein: CASTQGAGPSTDTQYF
CDR3 DNA: TGTGCCTCTACACAAGGGGCGGGGCCTAGCACAGATACGCAGTATTTT

J gene: TRBJ1-3
V gene: TRBV30
clone size: NA
D gene: TRBD1
CDR3 protein: CAWTFTGGGNTIYF
CDR3 DNA: TGTGCCTGGACTTTTACAGGGGGCGGAAACACCATATATTTT

J gene: TRBJ1-5
V gene: TRBV5-6
clone size: NA
D gene: NA
CDR3 protein: CANSPNWPQHF
CDR3 DNA: TGTGCCAACAGCCCCAATTGGCCCCAGCATTTT

J gene: TRBJ2-1
V gene: TRBV5-1
clone size: NA
D gene: TRBD2
CDR3 protein: CASRFLAASSYNEQFF
CDR3 DNA: TGCGCCAGCAGATTCCTAGCGGCCAGCTCCTACAATGAGCAGTTCTTC

J gene: TRBJ1-1
V gene: TRBV18
clone size: NA
D gene: NA
CDR3 protein: CASSRNGDTEAFF
CDR3 DNA: TGTGCCAGCTCACGGAACGGGGACACTGAAGCTTTCTTT

J gene: TRBJ2-1
V gene: TRBV30
clone size: NA
D gene: TRBD1
CDR3 protein: CAWSGTGLRNEQFF
CDR3 DNA: TGTGCCTGGAGTGGGACAGGGTTAAGAAATGAGCAGTTCTTC

J gene: TRBJ1-1
V gene: TRBV5-1
clone size: NA
D gene: NA
CDR3 protein: CASSLVAGGTEAFF
CDR3 DNA: TGCGCCAGCAGCTTGGTAGCAGGAGGAACTGAAGCTTTCTTT

J gene: TRBJ1-2
V gene: TRBV13
clone size: NA
D gene: TRBD1
CDR3 protein: CASSPRGTGVFSGYTF
CDR3 DNA: TGTGCCAGCAGCCCGCGAGGGACAGGGGTTTTTAGCGGCTACACCTTC

J gene: TRBJ2-3
V gene: TRBV3-1/TRBV3-2
clone size: NA
D gene: TRBD1
CDR3 protein: CASSQGRAGGSHTQYF
CDR3 DNA: TGTGCCAGCAGCCAAGGAAGAGCAGGGGGCAGCCATACGCAGTATTTT

J gene: TRBJ1-2
V gene: TRBV28
clone size: few
D gene: TRBD1
CDR3 protein: CASSLQTGVYGYTF
CDR3 DNA: TGTGCCAGCAGTTTGCAGACAGGGGTATATGGCTACACCTTC

J gene: TRBJ2-7
V gene: TRBV30
clone size: NA
D gene: NA
CDR3 protein: CAWRQTGYEQYF
CDR3 DNA: TGTGCCTGGAGGCAGACAGGCTACGAGCAGTACTTC

J gene: TRBJ1-5
V gene: TRBV7-8
clone size: NA
D gene: NA
CDR3 protein: CASSRTAGTQPQHF
CDR3 DNA: TGTGCCAGCAGCCGCACGGCGGGCACTCAGCCCCAGCATTTT

J gene: TRBJ1-5
V gene: TRBV28
clone size: NA
D gene: TRBD1
CDR3 protein: CASSLTGANQPQHF
CDR3 DNA: TGTGCCAGCAGTCTAACAGGGGCCAATCAGCCCCAGCATTTT

J gene: TRBJ1-2
V gene: TRBV5-5
clone size: NA
D gene: TRBD1
CDR3 protein: CASSRTTGQVYGYTF
CDR3 DNA: TGTGCCAGCAGCCGAACTACGGGACAGGTCTATGGCTACACCTTC

J gene: TRBJ2-7
V gene: TRBV5-5
clone size: NA
D gene: TRBD1
CDR3 protein: CASSLGVGGWGRYEQYF
CDR3 DNA: TGTGCCAGCAGCTTGGGAGTAGGGGGCTGGGGTCGGTACGAGCAGTACTTC

J gene: TRBJ1-2
V gene: TRBV19
clone size: NA
D gene: NA
CDR3 protein: CASSIATSGYTF
CDR3 DNA: TGTGCCAGTAGTATAGCGACATCGGGCTACACCTTC

J gene: TRBJ2-1
V gene: TRBV7-2
clone size: NA
D gene: TRBD1
CDR3 protein: CASSRGTGYINEQFF
CDR3 DNA: TGTGCCAGCAGCCGCGGGACAGGGTATATCAATGAGCAGTTCTTC

J gene: TRBJ1-2
V gene: TRBV19
clone size: NA
D gene: NA
CDR3 protein: CASTIPQTVGYGYTF
CDR3 DNA: TGTGCCAGTACCATCCCCCAGACAGTGGGGTATGGCTACACCTTC

J gene: TRBJ2-1
V gene: TRBV10-3
clone size: NA
D gene: TRBD1
CDR3 protein: CAISGTGGNEQFF
CDR3 DNA: TGTGCCATCAGTGGGACAGGGGGGAATGAGCAGTTCTTC

J gene: TRBJ1-6
V gene: TRBV28
clone size: NA
D gene: TRBD1
CDR3 protein: CASSGTGGIGPNSPLHF
CDR3 DNA: TGTGCCAGCAGTGGGACAGGGGGAATTGGACCTAATTCACCCCTCCACTTT

J gene: TRBJ1-2
V gene: TRBV5-6
clone size: NA
D gene: NA
CDR3 protein: CASSYDTGVNYGYTF
CDR3 DNA: TGTGCCAGCAGCTACGACACCGGGGTTAACTATGGCTACACCTTC

J gene: TRBJ1-2
V gene: TRBV4-2
clone size: once
D gene: NA
CDR3 protein: CASSPDLGGNYGYTF
CDR3 DNA: TGTGCCAGCAGCCCCGATCTCGGGGGGAACTATGGCTACACCTTC

J gene: TRBJ1-2
V gene: TRBV12-3/TRBV12-4
clone size: NA
D gene: TRBD1
CDR3 protein: CASGRDRVGGYTF
CDR3 DNA: TGTGCCAGCGGCCGCGACAGGGTAGGTGGCTACACCTTC

J gene: TRBJ2-7
V gene: TRBV2
clone size: NA
D gene: TRBD2
CDR3 protein: CASSEYPTTAAGGFYEQYF
CDR3 DNA: TGTGCCAGCAGTGAATACCCCACTACCGCTGCGGGGGGATTTTACGAGCAGTACTTC

J gene: TRBJ1-5
V gene: TRBV6-6
clone size: NA
D gene: TRBD1
CDR3 protein: CASSQPGQTGGLSNQPQHF
CDR3 DNA: TGTGCCAGCAGTCAACCAGGCCAGACAGGGGGATTGAGCAATCAGCCCCAGCATTTT

J gene: TRBJ1-4
V gene: TRBV18
clone size: NA
D gene: NA
CDR3 protein: CASSPRIPSATNEKLFF
CDR3 DNA: TGTGCCAGCTCACCGCGGATCCCAAGTGCAACTAATGAAAAACTGTTTTTT

J gene: TRBJ2-1
V gene: TRBV5-6
clone size: few
D gene: NA
CDR3 protein: CASSSTLNHNEQFF
CDR3 DNA: TGTGCCAGCAGTTCGACACTGAACCACAATGAGCAGTTCTTC

J gene: TRBJ2-1
V gene: TRBV15
clone size: NA
D gene: TRBD1
CDR3 protein: CATRPGQGPYNEQFF
CDR3 DNA: TGTGCCACCAGACCGGGACAGGGGCCCTACAATGAGCAGTTCTTC

J gene: TRBJ1-1
V gene: TRBV3-1/TRBV3-2
clone size: once
D gene: NA
CDR3 protein: CASSHFGNTEAFF
CDR3 DNA: TGTGCCAGCAGCCATTTCGGGAACACTGAAGCTTTCTTT

J gene: TRBJ2-1
V gene: TRBV13
clone size: NA
D gene: TRBD2
CDR3 protein: CASSLISKGLANNEQFF
CDR3 DNA: TGTGCCAGCAGCTTAATAAGTAAGGGACTAGCTAACAATGAGCAGTTCTTC

J gene: TRBJ1-3
V gene: TRBV19
clone size: NA
D gene: TRBD1
CDR3 protein: CASSMLGTVSSGNTIYF
CDR3 DNA: TGTGCCAGTAGTATGCTGGGGACAGTCTCATCTGGAAACACCATATATTTT

J gene: TRBJ2-6
V gene: TRBV14
clone size: NA
D gene: NA
CDR3 protein: CASSQVRPTRSGANVLTF
CDR3 DNA: TGTGCCAGCAGCCAAGTTCGCCCAACTCGCTCTGGGGCCAACGTCCTGACTTTC

J gene: TRBJ2-3
V gene: TRBV6-5
clone size: NA
D gene: TRBD2
CDR3 protein: CASSYQGAGGTDTQYF
CDR3 DNA: TGTGCCAGCAGTTACCAGGGAGCGGGGGGAACAGATACGCAGTATTTT